These T cell receptor beta chains were read from a single sample in a study of T cell clonotyping in hematopoietic cell transplantation. This table comes from immunoSEQ multiplex PCR, and its TCRdb copy is limited to in-frame clones, with some not included. The sample consists of about 27,000 clones, around 95% of them appearing once. Sequenced: peripheral blood mononuclear cells. The receptors stem from a man between 50 and 59 years old in good health. Some clones in this sample may be carry-over from other donors' samples. Each CDR3 is given with its conserved first and last residue. A D gene is named only where the DNA matches it firmly. Size tells how often a clone was seen (once, few, many) or the class of an expanded clone, and some rows leave it out.

d_call,clone_size,v_call,j_call,cdr3_aa,cdr3_nt
.,.,TRBV28,TRBJ1-3,CASSLGGARHSGNTIYF,TGTGCCAGCAGTTTAGGGGGAGCCCGCCACTCTGGAAACACCATATATTTT
TRBD1,.,TRBV5-5,TRBJ1-1,CASSGGGTGRRTEAFF,TGTGCCAGCAGCGGGGGAGGGACAGGGAGGCGTACTGAAGCTTTCTTT
.,.,TRBV5-1,TRBJ2-3,CASSFQGGADTQYF,TGCGCCAGCAGCTTCCAGGGAGGCGCAGATACGCAGTATTTT
TRBD1,.,TRBV9,TRBJ1-2,CASSVQRQGPNYGYTF,TGTGCCAGCAGCGTACAAAGACAGGGTCCTAACTATGGCTACACCTTC
.,.,TRBV14,TRBJ2-7,CASSQLDPGEQYF,TGTGCCAGCAGCCAATTGGACCCTGGCGAGCAGTACTTC
.,.,TRBV7-3,TRBJ1-5,CASSLSGSGQPQHF,TGTGCCAGCAGCTTATCCGGGTCGGGACAGCCCCAGCATTTT
TRBD1,.,TRBV10-1,TRBJ1-2,CAGSKDRQGANGYTF,TGCGCCGGCTCCAAGGATCGACAGGGGGCTAATGGCTACACCTTC
.,.,TRBV7-9,TRBJ2-5,CASSPRFTIEETQYF,TGTGCCAGCAGCCCCCGTTTTACCATAGAAGAGACCCAGTACTTC
TRBD2,.,TRBV19,TRBJ2-3,CASSNTAGGPTDTQYF,TGTGCCAGTAGTAATACGGCGGGGGGGCCCACAGATACGCAGTATTTT
.,.,TRBV28,TRBJ1-5,CASRYPISNQPQHF,TGTGCCAGCCGATATCCAATTTCCAATCAGCCCCAGCATTTT
.,.,TRBV5-1,TRBJ1-2,CASSPEGQPYGYTF,TGCGCCAGCAGCCCGGAAGGACAGCCATATGGCTACACCTTC
TRBD1,few,TRBV2,TRBJ1-6,CASGTQGTVNSPLHF,TGTGCCAGCGGCACACAGGGGACCGTAAATTCACCCCTCCACTTT
.,.,TRBV5-1,TRBJ2-7,CASSPGTVTYEQYF,TGCGCCAGCAGCCCCGGGACCGTCACCTACGAGCAGTACTTC
.,.,TRBV30,TRBJ1-1,CAWDELPLRDHKGTEAFF,TGTGCCTGGGACGAGCTGCCCCTCCGGGACCATAAGGGGACTGAAGCTTTCTTT
.,.,TRBV5-5,TRBJ1-5,CASSLPGNQPQHF,TGTGCCAGCAGCTTGCCAGGGAATCAGCCCCAGCATTTT
TRBD1,.,TRBV2,TRBJ1-6,CASSQNRGTSPLHF,TGTGCCAGCAGTCAGAACAGGGGAACTTCACCCCTCCACTTT
.,.,TRBV2,TRBJ1-5,CASSEFGTLYSNQPQHF,TGTGCCAGCAGTGAATTCGGGACACTTTATAGCAATCAGCCCCAGCATTTT
.,.,TRBV6-1,TRBJ1-2,CASSEGTGGRRGLGGYTF,TGTGCCAGCAGTGAAGGGACTGGGGGGCGCAGAGGACTAGGTGGCTACACCTTC
TRBD1,.,TRBV2,TRBJ2-1,CASSENRGPYNEQFF,TGTGCCAGCAGTGAGAACAGGGGGCCCTACAATGAGCAGTTCTTC
TRBD2,.,TRBV9,TRBJ2-3,CASSTSGGEADTQYF,TGTGCCAGCAGTACGAGCGGGGGGGAGGCAGATACGCAGTATTTT
.,once,TRBV28,TRBJ1-5,CASGYSNQPQHF,TGTGCCAGTGGGTATAGCAATCAGCCCCAGCATTTT
.,.,TRBV5-4,TRBJ1-2,CASSLRKEGGYGYTF,TGTGCCAGCAGCTTGAGGAAGGAGGGGGGCTATGGCTACACCTTC